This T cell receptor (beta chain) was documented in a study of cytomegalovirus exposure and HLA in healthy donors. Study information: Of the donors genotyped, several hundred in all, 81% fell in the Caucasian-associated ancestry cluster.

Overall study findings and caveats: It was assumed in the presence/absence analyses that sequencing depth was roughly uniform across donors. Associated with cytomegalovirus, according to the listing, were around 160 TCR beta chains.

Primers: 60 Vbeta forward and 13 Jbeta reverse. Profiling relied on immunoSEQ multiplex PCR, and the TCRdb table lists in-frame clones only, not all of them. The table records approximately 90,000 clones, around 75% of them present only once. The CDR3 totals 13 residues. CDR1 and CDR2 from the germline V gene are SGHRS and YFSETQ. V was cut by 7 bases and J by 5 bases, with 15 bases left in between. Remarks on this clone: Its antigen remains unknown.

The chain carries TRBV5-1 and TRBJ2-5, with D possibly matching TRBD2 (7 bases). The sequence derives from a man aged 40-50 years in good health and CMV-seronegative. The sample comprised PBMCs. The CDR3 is CASAEGGAETQYF. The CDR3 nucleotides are TGCGCCAGCGCCGAGGGGGGGGCTGAGACCCAGTACTTC.